This entry lists 26 T cell receptor beta chains sequenced from one sample in a study of technical replicates of blood from a handful of donors. Measured with immunoSEQ multiplex PCR; TCRdb has only the in-frame clones, and not every one. The table records 75,000 to 90,000 clones, 93% of them present only once. Sequencing was performed on T cells isolated from PBMCs. These receptors were taken from a human donor in good health.

The chain recombines TRBV5-1 with TRBJ1-3; a possible D gene is TRBD1 (5 bases). CDR1 and CDR2 from the germline V gene are SGHRS and YFSETQ. Trimming pared 3 bases from V and 2 bases from J, leaving 6 bases between. There are 13 residues in the CDR3. This CDR3 is CASSSGTGNTIYF. The CDR3, as DNA: TGCGCCAGCAGCTCAGGGACTGGAAACACCATATATTTT.

The rearrangement links TRBV2 to TRBJ1-1, with D perhaps matching TRBD1 (5 bases). The CDR3 length is 11 residues. V was clipped by 8 bases and J by 8 bases, with 12 bases between them. Germline CDR1 is SNHLY and CDR2 is FYNNEI. CDR3 bases: TGTGCCAGCTTGGTACGGGGGGAAGCTTTCTTT. It is translated as CASLVRGEAFF. Full variable domain (remainder filled in from reference TRBV2 and TRBJ1-1): EPEVTQTPSHQVTQMGQEVILRCVPISNHLYFYWYRQILGQKVEFLVSFYNNEISEKSEIFDDQFSVERPDGSNFTLKIRSTKLEDSAMYFCASLVRGEAFFGQGTRLTVV.

The chain combines TRBV19 with TRBJ1-1; D possibly corresponds to TRBD1 (6 bases). Germline loops: CDR1 LNHDA, CDR2 SQIVND (reference sequence). The CDR3 is 15 residues long. V lost 6 bases and J lost 0, with 14 bases in between. In DNA form, the CDR3 reads TGTGCCAGTAGCCGACAGGCGGCAATGAACACTGAAGCTTTCTTT. Its translation is CASSRQAAMNTEAFF.

The chain uses TRBV7-9 and TRBJ1-4; D gene unclear. Germline CDR1 SEHNR, CDR2 FQNEAQ (reference sequence). The CDR3 sequence is 16 residues long. V gave up 4 bases and J gave up 6 bases, with 18 bases separating them. The CDR3 DNA is TGTGCCAGCAGCTCCTCAGGTACCTCACTGGATGAAAAACTGTTTTTT. This codes for CASSSSGTSLDEKLFF.

The chain recombines TRBV6-1 with TRBJ1-4; 7 bases are shared with TRBD1. CDR1 and CDR2 (germline): MNHNS, SASEGT. The CDR3 is 16 residues long. Trimming cost V 1 base and J 4 bases; bases outside gene matches: 6. The CDR3: CASSEVRDSLNEKLFF. In nucleotides, the CDR3 is TGTGCCAGCAGTGAAGTGAGGGACAGTCTTAATGAAAAACTGTTTTTT.

The CDR3 nucleotides are TGTGCCAGTAGTATACGGGTTGCAATGAACACTGAAGCTTTCTTT. Amino acid sequence: CASSIRVAMNTEAFF. This rearrangement joins TRBV19 to TRBJ1-1; D not certain. CDR3 size: 15 residues. CDR1 and CDR2 from the germline V gene are LNHDA and SQIVND (reference sequence). Trimming cost V 2 bases and J 0 bases, with 10 bases left between them. The full variable domain, its missing parts supplied by reference TRBV19 and TRBJ1-1, is DGGITQSPKYLFRKEGQNVTLSCEQNLNHDAMYWYRQDPGQGLRLIYYSQIVNDFQKGDIAEGYSVSREKKESFPLTVTSAQKNPTAFYLCASSIRVAMNTEAFFGQGTRLTVV.

This sequence joins TRBV19 and TRBJ1-2, with 8 positions matching TRBD1. This CDR3 contains 14 residues. CDR1 and CDR2 from the germline V gene are LNHDA and SQIVND (reference sequence). The V and J ends lost 3 bases and 6 bases, in that order; junction bases with no gene match: 6. The CDR3 coding sequence is TGTGCCAGTAGTATTATCTGGACAGGGCATGGCTACACCTTC. Protein sequence: CASSIIWTGHGYTF. The entire variable domain, with the rest obtained from reference TRBV19 and TRBJ1-2, is as follows: DGGITQSPKYLFRKEGQNVTLSCEQNLNHDAMYWYRQDPGQGLRLIYYSQIVNDFQKGDIAEGYSVSREKKESFPLTVTSAQKNPTAFYLCASSIIWTGHGYTFGSGTRLTVV.

The rearrangement uses TRBV30 and TRBJ2-2; D gene ambiguous. Germline loops: CDR1 GTSNPN, CDR2 SVGIG (reference sequence). The V gene lost 2 bases and the J gene lost 2 bases, with 3 bases spanning the gap. The CDR3 covers 12 residues. CDR3 DNA sequence: TGTGCCTGGAGTCATAACACCGGGGAGCTGTTTTTT. This translates into CAWSHNTGELFF.

In this sample, this clone turned up once. The V call is TRBV6-5, the J call TRBJ1-5; maybe TRBD1 (6 bases). The CDR3 is 15 amino acids. Germline CDR1 is MNHEY and CDR2 is SVGAGI. Trimming shortened V by 6 bases and J by 0 bases, and 12 bases separated the two germline ends. This chain's CDR3 is CASSTGLISNQPQHF. The CDR3 DNA sequence: TGTGCCAGCAGCACAGGGTTAATTAGCAATCAGCCCCAGCATTTT.

In its sample, this clone was seen once. The V gene is TRBV6-6, the J gene TRBJ2-3; TRBD2 aligns across 8 bases. The ends lost 6 bases at V and 5 bases at J; junction bases unmatched: 13. The CDR3 has 16 amino acids. Germline values: CDR1 MNHNY, CDR2 SVGAGI (reference sequence). The CDR3 DNA is TGTGCCAGCAGCCCCGACGAGGAGCGGGAGAAAGATACGCAGTATTTT. Translation gives CASSPDEEREKDTQYF.

The J gene is TRBJ1-4, the V gene TRBV19; 8 bases fit TRBD1. J gave up 0 bases and V 5 bases, and 5 bases lay outside the gene matches. CDR1 LNHDA and CDR2 SQIVND come from the germline V gene (reference sequence). The CDR3 spans 16 residues. CDR3 sequence reads: CASSFGQGATNEKLFF. CDR3 DNA sequence: TGTGCCAGTAGTTTCGGACAGGGCGCAACTAATGAAAAACTGTTTTTT.

The chain has TRBV5-5 and TRBJ1-1; 7 nucleotides align to TRBD1. This CDR3 contains 13 residues. The germline V gene encodes CDR1 SGHKS and CDR2 YYEKEE (reference sequence). With V trimmed by 4 bases and J by 11 bases, 11 bases remained unmatched. The CDR3 region has the DNA TGTGCCAGCAGCCCCGGAGGGGGCAGGGCGGCTTTCTTT. It codes for CASSPGGGRAAFF.

The CDR3 loop reads CASSGRASGVNYEQYF. CDR3 nucleotide sequence: TGTGCCAGCAGCGGACGAGCTAGCGGGGTAAACTACGAGCAGTACTTC. The chain couples TRBV7-9 to TRBJ2-7, with 9 bases identical to TRBD2. Germline assignment: CDR1 SEHNR and CDR2 FQNEAQ (reference sequence). This CDR3 has 16 residues. J lost 3 bases, V lost 5 bases, and 11 bases had no gene match.

This chain joins TRBV5-8 and TRBJ2-7; 7 bases are shared with TRBD2. The V and J ends lost 0 bases and 4 bases, in that order; junction bases with no gene match: 7. This CDR3 is 15 amino acids long. Germline V gene sequence: CDR1 SGHTS, CDR2 YDEGEE. Here the CDR3 DNA reads TGTGCCAGCAGCTTGGGGGCTAGCGGATTATACGAGCAGTACTTC. Protein sequence: CASSLGASGLYEQYF.

The chain is built from TRBV2 and TRBJ2-7; tentative D call: TRBD2 (5 bases). The length of the CDR3 is 16 residues. The germline gives CDR1 SNHLY, CDR2 FYNNEI. Trimming pared 0 bases from V and 0 bases from J, leaving 12 bases between. The CDR3 region has the DNA TGTGCCAGCAGTGAAGCTGGGGAGAGTTTCTCCTACGAGCAGTACTTC. It codes for CASSEAGESFSYEQYF. The full variable domain, completed using reference TRBV2 and TRBJ2-7, is EPEVTQTPSHQVTQMGQEVILRCVPISNHLYFYWYRQILGQKVEFLVSFYNNEISEKSEIFDDQFSVERPDGSNFTLKIRSTKLEDSAMYFCASSEAGESFSYEQYFGPGTRLTVT.

The chain carries TRBV23-1 and TRBJ1-1; 10 bases agree with TRBD1. TRBV23-1 is an open reading frame whose function is uncertain. CDR3 length: 15 residues. The V gene end was trimmed by 3 bases and the J gene end by 5 bases; junction bases not matched to a gene: 6. CDR3 nucleotides: TGCGCCAGCAGTCAGTCGGACAGGGGGGATACTGAAGCTTTCTTT. Its protein product is CASSQSDRGDTEAFF.

J is TRBJ2-7 and V is TRBV7-6; D gene unclear. The ends were cut back, 2 bases at V and 2 bases at J, with 7 bases in the middle. This CDR3 is built from 13 residues. Germline CDR1 is SGHVS and CDR2 is FNYEAQ. The CDR3 reads CASSLQEPYEQYF. Here the CDR3 DNA reads TGTGCCAGCAGCTTACAGGAACCCTACGAGCAGTACTTC.

The chain has TRBV5-3 and TRBJ1-1; 7 positions match TRBD1. TRBV5-3 has ORF status, its function being uncertain. The CDR3 is 14 amino acids. Trimming removed 9 bases from V and 1 base from J; junction bases left unmatched: 9. The CDR3 protein is CAKLRGLGNTEAFF. The CDR3 bases are TGTGCCAAACTGAGGGGGCTTGGGAACACTGAAGCTTTCTTT.

The chain carries TRBV9 and TRBJ2-1; 7 nucleotides line up with TRBD2. V was pared by 2 bases and J by 3 bases, with 5 bases of the junction left unmatched. Germline V lookup: CDR1 SGDLS, CDR2 YYNGEE. The CDR3 spans 15 residues. The CDR3: CASSVSGRDYNEQFF. CDR3 coding DNA: TGTGCCAGCAGCGTTAGCGGGCGGGACTACAATGAGCAGTTCTTC.

This rearrangement joins TRBV27 to TRBJ2-7, with 9 bases that match TRBD1. The CDR3 covers 14 residues. Losses at the gene ends were 7 bases for V and 2 bases for J; bases not matched to a gene: 6. Germline V gene lookup returns CDR1 MNHEY and CDR2 SMNVEV (reference sequence). The CDR3 region is CASTWTGATYEQYF. The DNA for the CDR3 is TGTGCCAGCACTTGGACAGGGGCCACCTACGAGCAGTACTTC.

This chain joins TRBV12-5 and TRBJ2-1; no definite D call. V was trimmed by 5 bases and J by 0 bases, leaving 5 bases between them. The V gene's germline CDR1 is LGHNT and CDR2 FRNRAP. This CDR3 has 13 residues. Here the CDR3 reads CASGLSSYNEQFF. The CDR3 DNA reads TGTGCTAGTGGTCTAAGCTCCTACAATGAGCAGTTCTTC.

This CDR3 reads CASSPQTGGAQPQHF. The CDR3 bases are TGTGCCAGCTCACCACAGACAGGAGGAGCTCAGCCCCAGCATTTT. V and J are TRBV18 and TRBJ1-5, with D possibly matching TRBD1 (6 bases). CDR1 and CDR2 from the germline V gene are KGHSH and LQKENI. The CDR3 length is 15 residues. Trimming took off 1 base at V and 6 bases at J, with 13 bases between the two ends.

The chain has TRBV19 and TRBJ1-2, with TRBD1 matching 8 bases. The CDR3 is 16 amino acids. J gave up 8 bases and V 6 bases, and 17 bases lay outside the gene matches. The germline V gene encodes CDR1 LNHDA and CDR2 SQIVND (reference sequence). The CDR3 is CASRSNRSRGREGYTF. The CDR3, as DNA: TGTGCCAGTAGATCTAACCGGAGCAGGGGGCGAGAAGGCTACACCTTC.

This chain uses TRBV11-2 with TRBJ2-1, with 7 bases lining up with TRBD1. With 5 bases clipped from V and 6 bases from J, the junction kept 10 bases outside the gene matches. The CDR3 loop spans 15 amino acids. Per the germline V gene, CDR1 is SGHAT and CDR2 is FQNNGV. The chain's CDR3 is CASSPRQGLFNEQFF. The CDR3 DNA is TGTGCCAGCAGCCCTCGACAGGGCCTATTCAATGAGCAGTTCTTC.

The chain links TRBV5-1 to TRBJ2-7; D is unclear. The CDR3 totals 14 residues. Germline V gives CDR1 SGHRS, CDR2 YFSETQ. The ends were cut back, 4 bases at V and 0 bases at J, with 11 bases in the middle. The CDR3 protein is CASSPLMSSYEQYF. The CDR3 nucleotides read TGCGCCAGCAGCCCATTAATGAGCTCCTACGAGCAGTACTTC.

The chain joins TRBV13 to TRBJ1-5; D is unresolved. Germline-derived CDR1 and CDR2 are PRHDT and FYEKMQ (reference sequence). CDR3 length: 15 amino acids. Trimming took 2 bases from V and 2 from J, leaving 10 bases between them. CDR3 nucleotides: TGTGCCAGCAGCTTATCATGGAGTCGCAATCAGCCCCAGCATTTT. Translation gives CASSLSWSRNQPQHF.